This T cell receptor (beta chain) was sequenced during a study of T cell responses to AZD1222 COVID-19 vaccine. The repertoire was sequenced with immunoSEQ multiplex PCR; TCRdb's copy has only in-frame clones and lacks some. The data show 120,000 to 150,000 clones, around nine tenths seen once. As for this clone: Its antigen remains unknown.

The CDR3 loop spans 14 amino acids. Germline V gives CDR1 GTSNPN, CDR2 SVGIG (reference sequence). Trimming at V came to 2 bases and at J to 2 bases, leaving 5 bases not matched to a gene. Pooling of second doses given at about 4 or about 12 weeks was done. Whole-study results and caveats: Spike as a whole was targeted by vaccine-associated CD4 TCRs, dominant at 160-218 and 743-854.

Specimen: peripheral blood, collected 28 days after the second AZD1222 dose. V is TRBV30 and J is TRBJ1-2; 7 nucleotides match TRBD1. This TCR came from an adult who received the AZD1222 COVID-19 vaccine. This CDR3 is CAWSRKQGNYGYTF. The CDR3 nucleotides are TGTGCCTGGAGTCGTAAACAGGGGAACTATGGCTACACCTTC.